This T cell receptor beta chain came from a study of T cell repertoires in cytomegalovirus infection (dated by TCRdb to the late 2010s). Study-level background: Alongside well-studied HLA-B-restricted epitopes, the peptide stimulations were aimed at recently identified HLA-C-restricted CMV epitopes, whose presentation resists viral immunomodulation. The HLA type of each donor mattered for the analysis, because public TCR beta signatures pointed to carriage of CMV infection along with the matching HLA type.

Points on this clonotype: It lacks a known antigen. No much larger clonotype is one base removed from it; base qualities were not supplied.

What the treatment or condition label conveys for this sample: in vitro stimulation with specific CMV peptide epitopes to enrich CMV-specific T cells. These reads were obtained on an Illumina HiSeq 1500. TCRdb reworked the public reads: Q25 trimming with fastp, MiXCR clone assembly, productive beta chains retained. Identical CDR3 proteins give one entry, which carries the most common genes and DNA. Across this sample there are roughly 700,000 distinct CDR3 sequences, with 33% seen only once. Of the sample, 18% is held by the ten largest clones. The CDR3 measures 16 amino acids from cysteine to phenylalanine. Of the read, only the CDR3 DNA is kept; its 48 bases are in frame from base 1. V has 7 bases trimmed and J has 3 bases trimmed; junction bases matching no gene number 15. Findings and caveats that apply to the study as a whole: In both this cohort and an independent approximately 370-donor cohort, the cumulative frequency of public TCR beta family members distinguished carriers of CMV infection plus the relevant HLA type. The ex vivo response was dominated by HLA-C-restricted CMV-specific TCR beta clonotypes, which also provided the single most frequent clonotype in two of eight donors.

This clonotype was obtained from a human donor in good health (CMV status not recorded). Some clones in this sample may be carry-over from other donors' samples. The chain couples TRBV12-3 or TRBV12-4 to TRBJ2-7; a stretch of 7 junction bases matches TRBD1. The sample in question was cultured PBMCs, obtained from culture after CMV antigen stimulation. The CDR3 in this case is CASTKGQPEPIYEQYF. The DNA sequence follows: TGTGCCAGCACCAAGGGACAGCCTGAACCCATCTACGAGCAGTACTTC.